This T cell receptor beta chain was identified during a study of blood T cell repertoires in COVID-19. Study-level information: From T cells, B-cell-depleted T cells, or PBMCs came the material, which was cDNA or gDNA.

Participants' own reports of clinical history determined their cohort assignment. Produced via immunoSEQ multiplex PCR; TCRdb's table is partial and in-frame only. This sample has 200,000 to 250,000 clones, with over 80% found just once. This sequence was found in a man younger than 40 who had recovered from COVID-19. The sequencing input was PBMCs or T cells enriched from blood (not recorded which).

CDR3: CASSVEGQGGNYGYTF. In nucleotides, the CDR3 is TGTGCCAGCAGCGTAGAAGGACAGGGAGGAAACTATGGCTACACCTTC. The chain has TRBV9 and TRBJ1-2; 8 bases line up with TRBD1. V trimming: 0 bases; J trimming: 2 bases; junction bases outside the gene matches: 6. The CDR3 has 16 amino acids. The germline gives CDR1 SGDLS, CDR2 YYNGEE.